The 10 T cell receptor beta chains below all came from one sample that was sequenced in a study of blood T cell repertoires in COVID-19. Assay: immunoSEQ multiplex PCR; the TCRdb copy retains only in-frame clones and omits some. There are fewer than 250,000 clones in the sample; approximately 87% occur only once, and about 2.2% lies in the top ten. What was sequenced was peripheral blood. The receptors were gathered from a woman aged 45-60 years with acute or convalescent COVID-19.

As for this clone: Other DNA sequences in this specimen translate into the identical CDR3. V is TRBV29-1 and J is TRBJ1-1, with D possibly TRBD1 on 6 matching bases. CDR1 and CDR2 (germline): SQVTM, ANQGSEA. The CDR3 is 12 residues long. Trimming stripped 6 bases from V and 1 base from J, with 9 bases between. The DNA for the CDR3 is TGCAGCGTAGTACAGGGGAACACTGAAGCTTTCTTT. Protein product: CSVVQGNTEAFF.

The J gene is TRBJ1-5, the V gene TRBV5-1; 8 positions agree with TRBD1. Germline V lookup: CDR1 SGHRS, CDR2 YFSETQ. The CDR3 is made up of 15 amino acids. Trimming cost V 4 bases and J 7 bases; bases outside gene matches: 10. CDR3 region: CASSPQTGEEQPQHF. The CDR3 bases are TGCGCCAGCAGCCCACAGACAGGGGAGGAACAGCCCCAGCATTTT.

The chain recombines TRBV5-1 with TRBJ2-7; a possible D gene is TRBD1 (6 bases). Germline values: CDR1 SGHRS, CDR2 YFSETQ. The CDR3 consists of 12 residues. The germline V and J ends were trimmed by 5 bases and 3 bases, with 9 bases remaining between them. The CDR3 DNA reads TGCGCCAGCAGACAGGGCAACTACGAGCAGTACTTC. Encoded protein: CASRQGNYEQYF.

This chain links TRBV19 with TRBJ2-1; D might be TRBD2 (6 bases). V gave up 3 bases and J gave up 6 bases, with 15 bases separating them. The CDR3 runs 15 residues. The germline CDR1 and CDR2 sequences are LNHDA and SQIVND (reference sequence). The CDR3: CASSIGGRGINEQFF. The DNA of the CDR3 is TGTGCCAGTAGTATCGGGGGACGGGGAATCAATGAGCAGTTCTTC.

This clone was detected only a few times. This sequence joins TRBV19 and TRBJ1-2; 8 positions agree with TRBD1. This CDR3 contains 14 residues. V shed 6 bases and J 4 bases; nucleotides not matched to a gene: 7. Germline V gene data show CDR1 as LNHDA and CDR2 as SQIVND (reference sequence). CDR3 protein: CASSPGQAIYGYTF. For the CDR3, the DNA is TGTGCCAGTAGCCCGGGACAGGCGATCTATGGCTACACCTTC. The whole variable domain, filled in from reference TRBV19 and TRBJ1-2, reads DGGITQSPKYLFRKEGQNVTLSCEQNLNHDAMYWYRQDPGQGLRLIYYSQIVNDFQKGDIAEGYSVSREKKESFPLTVTSAQKNPTAFYLCASSPGQAIYGYTFGSGTRLTVV.

The chain joins TRBV6-5 to TRBJ2-2, with D possibly being TRBD1 (6 bases). CDR1 and CDR2 (germline): MNHEY, SVGAGI. The ends were cut back, 6 bases at V and 4 bases at J, with 9 bases in the middle. The CDR3 sequence is 13 residues long. This chain's CDR3 is CASRHRVTGELFF. In nucleotides, the CDR3 is TGTGCCAGCAGACACAGGGTCACCGGGGAGCTGTTTTTT.

The gene calls are TRBV27 and TRBJ1-2; D possibly corresponds to TRBD1 (5 bases). Germline CDR1 MNHEY, CDR2 SMNVEV (reference sequence). The CDR3 has 13 residues. V was pared by 5 bases and J by 3 bases, with 10 bases between. The CDR3 DNA reads TGTGCCAGCAGTCCCCAGGGATACTATGGCTACACCTTC. This codes for CASSPQGYYGYTF.

Written as DNA, the CDR3 is TGTGCCAGCAGCTTAGTGGGCACCACATTCACTGAAGCTTTCTTT. It specifies CASSLVGTTFTEAFF. The gene calls are TRBV11-2 and TRBJ1-1; D remains unclear. Trimming removed 1 base from V and 4 bases from J, with 13 bases in between. The CDR3 has 15 residues. Germline V gene sequence: CDR1 SGHAT, CDR2 FQNNGV.

The gene calls are TRBV2 and TRBJ2-5; 14 nucleotides line up with TRBD2. The CDR3 runs 16 residues. Germline-derived CDR1 and CDR2 are SNHLY and FYNNEI. V was clipped by 4 bases and J by 6 bases; unmatched bases: 7. The CDR3 nucleotides are TGTGCCAGCAGTGCGGTGACTAGCGGGGGGGCTAAGACCCAGTACTTC. Residues: CASSAVTSGGAKTQYF.

The genes are TRBV7-2 and TRBJ1-1; no clear D gene. Germline-derived CDR1 and CDR2 are SGHTA and FQGNSA. Trimming removed 5 bases at V and 1 base at J, with 17 bases between. This CDR3 contains 16 residues. The CDR3, as DNA: TGTGCCAGCAGCCCTTATCTGGGCCCCCCGAACACTGAAGCTTTCTTT. Its protein product is CASSPYLGPPNTEAFF.